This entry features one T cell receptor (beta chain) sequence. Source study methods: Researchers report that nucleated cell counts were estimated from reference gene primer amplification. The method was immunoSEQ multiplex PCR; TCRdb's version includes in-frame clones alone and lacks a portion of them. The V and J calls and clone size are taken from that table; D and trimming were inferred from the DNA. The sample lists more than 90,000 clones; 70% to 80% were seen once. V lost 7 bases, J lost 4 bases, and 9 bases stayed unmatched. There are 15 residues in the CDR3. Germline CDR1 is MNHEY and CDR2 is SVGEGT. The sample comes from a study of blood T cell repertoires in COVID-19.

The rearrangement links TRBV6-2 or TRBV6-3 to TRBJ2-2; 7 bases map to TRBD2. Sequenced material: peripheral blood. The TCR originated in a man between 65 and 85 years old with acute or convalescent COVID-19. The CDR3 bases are TGTGCCAGCACCCCGTGGGAGGGGACCACCGGGGAGCTGTTTTTT. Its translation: CASTPWEGTTGELFF.